This TCR beta chain emerged from a study of CXCR3-negative and CXCR3-positive naive CD8 T cells. Whole-study context: The TRB read total, about 150 million, broke down to about 1.5 +/- 0.3 million reads per library. Findings and caveats of the study: In naive cells, CXCR3-negative and CXCR3-positive subsets had similar TRBV-TRBJ usage; memory cells differed. When CXCR3-positive naive cells were set against CXCR3-negative naive cells, the former had more hydrophobic TRB CDR3s. The authors found comparable surface CD5 between naive subsets and inferred TCR strength from TRB CDR3 properties.

UMI-labeled TRB cDNA libraries were prepared by 5' RACE. Reanalyzing the 5' RACE reads, TCRdb keeps one entry per CDR3 protein, without DNA. The sample table sets out 150,000 to 180,000 distinct CDR3 sequences. The CDR3 consists of 13 residues. With regard to this clonotype: Its matching antigen is unknown.

This TCR came from a human donor in good health. Some clones in this sample may be carry-over from other donors' samples. Input material: naive CXCR3+ CD8+ T cells from blood. Regarding subset: CD45RO-CCR7+CD27+CD95- naive CD8+ T cells expressing CXCR3 (TNR3+). The gene calls are TRBV12-3 or TRBV12-4 and TRBJ2-7. The CDR3 region is CASQSGSSYEQYF.